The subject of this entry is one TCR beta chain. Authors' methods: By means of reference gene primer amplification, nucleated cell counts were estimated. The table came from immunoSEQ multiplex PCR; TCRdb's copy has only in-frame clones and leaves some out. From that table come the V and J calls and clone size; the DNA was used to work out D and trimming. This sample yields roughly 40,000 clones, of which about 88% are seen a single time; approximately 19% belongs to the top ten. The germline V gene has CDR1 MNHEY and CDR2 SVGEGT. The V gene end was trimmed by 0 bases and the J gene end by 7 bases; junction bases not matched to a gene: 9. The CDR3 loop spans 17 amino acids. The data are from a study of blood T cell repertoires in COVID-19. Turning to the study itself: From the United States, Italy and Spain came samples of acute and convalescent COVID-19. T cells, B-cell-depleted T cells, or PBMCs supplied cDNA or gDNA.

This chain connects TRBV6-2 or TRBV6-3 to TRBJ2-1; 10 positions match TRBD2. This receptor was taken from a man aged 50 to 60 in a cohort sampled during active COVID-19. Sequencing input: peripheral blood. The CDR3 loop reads CASSYSSGLADRNEQFF. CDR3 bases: TGTGCCAGCAGTTACTCTTCCGGACTAGCGGATCGAAATGAGCAGTTCTTC.